This T cell receptor (beta chain) was identified in a study of T cell repertoires in ileal Crohn's disease. Broader study findings: Active smokers at surgery had more clonal expansions than non-smokers.

As concerns this clone: What it recognizes is unknown.

V was cut by 4 bases and J by 0 bases, with 10 bases left in between. CDR1 and CDR2 from the germline V gene are MGHRA and YSYEKL. The CDR3 has 15 amino acids. Eligibility required adulthood, ileal or ileocolonic Crohn's disease and indicated ileocolonic resection. Assay: immunoSEQ multiplex PCR; the TCRdb copy retains only in-frame clones and omits some. Of over 5,500 clones in the sample, over 80% were seen once. The chain links TRBV4-1 to TRBJ1-3; a possible D gene is TRBD1 (6 bases). Input material: ileal tissue. The receptor was derived from an adult with Crohn's disease. The CDR3 DNA reads TGCGCCAGCAGCCGGACAGCCAACTCTGGAAACACCATATATTTT. Its protein is CASSRTANSGNTIYF.